The next 27 T cell receptor beta chains were all read from a single sample in a study of blood T cell repertoires in COVID-19. The method was immunoSEQ multiplex PCR; TCRdb's version includes in-frame clones alone and lacks a portion of them. The sample shows 400,000 or so clones, around 87% of them seen only once. The material sequenced was PBMCs or T cells enriched from blood (not recorded which). These receptors all stem from a man aged 25-45 years who had recovered from COVID-19.

The chain employs TRBV21-1 and TRBJ1-5; the D segment call TRBD1 is taken from the table without a DNA check. TRBV21-1 is a recognized pseudogene. The CDR3 extends over 16 amino acids. CDR3 amino acids: CASSKGQGFLYQPQHF. The CDR3 DNA follows: TGTGCCAGCAGCAAAGGGCAGGGGTTTCTATATCAGCCCCAGCATTTT.

The rearrangement links TRBV7-2 to TRBJ2-3, with D possibly TRBD2 on 5 matching bases. CDR3 length equals 14 residues. Germline values: CDR1 SGHTA, CDR2 FQGNSA. Trimming pared 3 bases from V and 14 bases from J, leaving 21 bases between. The CDR3 loop reads CASSFGGGFGIWYF. CDR3 coding DNA: TGTGCCAGCAGCTTTGGCGGAGGCTTTGGTATCTGGTATTTT.

The J gene is TRBJ1-2, the V gene TRBV5-6; D call uncertain. The CDR3 spans 12 residues. Per germline, CDR1 SGHDT and CDR2 YYEEEE. Trimming cost V 1 base and J 7 bases, with 8 bases left between them. This CDR3 reads CASSLRSGGYTF. The CDR3 DNA sequence: TGTGCCAGCAGCTTGCGGTCAGGTGGCTACACCTTC.

This chain joins TRBV6-5 and TRBJ2-7, with no clear D. Germline lookup yields CDR1 MNHEY and CDR2 SVGAGI. The CDR3 length is 14 residues. Trimming cost V 6 bases and J 2 bases, with 14 bases left between them. CDR3 in amino acids: CASRGWNSPYEQYF. CDR3 nucleotide sequence: TGTGCCAGCAGGGGTTGGAACAGCCCCTACGAGCAGTACTTC.

J is TRBJ2-5 and V is TRBV7-8; 7 bases are shared with TRBD1. This CDR3 spans 15 amino acids. Germline values: CDR1 SGHVS, CDR2 FQNEAQ. The J segment lost 6 bases and the V segment lost 5 bases, leaving 12 bases of the junction unmatched. The CDR3 region has the DNA TGTGCCAGCAGCGCCTCACAGGGGCCTGTGAAGACCCAGTACTTC. It yields the protein CASSASQGPVKTQYF.

This chain joins TRBV11-2 and TRBJ2-5; no clear D gene. V shed 5 bases and J shed 0 bases, with 4 bases lying between them. CDR3 length: 12 amino acids. Germline assignment: CDR1 SGHAT and CDR2 FQNNGV. CDR3 nucleotide sequence: TGTGCCAGCAGCCAGGACCAAGAGACCCAGTACTTC. As protein: CASSQDQETQYF.

CDR3 sequence reads: CASRKTSGNHNEQFF. The CDR3 region has the DNA TGTGCCAGCAGGAAGACTAGCGGGAACCACAATGAGCAGTTCTTC. This chain joins TRBV6-5 and TRBJ2-1; 11 bases match TRBD2. The CDR3 is 15 residues long. Germline loops: CDR1 MNHEY, CDR2 SVGAGI. Trimming removed 6 bases from V and 5 bases from J; junction bases left unmatched: 6.

The chain links TRBV7-2 to TRBJ2-7; 10 bases fit TRBD2. After removal of 3 bases from V and 4 bases from J, the junction contained 3 bases not matched to a gene. The germline V gene encodes CDR1 SGHTA and CDR2 FQGNSA. The CDR3 is 14 amino acids. This chain's CDR3 is CASSLWTSGYEQYF. The DNA for the CDR3 is TGTGCCAGCAGCTTGTGGACTAGCGGTTACGAGCAGTACTTC.

The chain combines TRBV2 with TRBJ2-3; 7 positions agree with TRBD1. After removal of 9 bases from V and 0 bases from J, the junction contained 12 bases not matched to a gene. Per germline, CDR1 SNHLY and CDR2 FYNNEI. CDR3 length: 16 amino acids. CDR3 in DNA: TGTGCCAGGCAAGACCCGGGACAGAGTAGCACAGATACGCAGTATTTT. It yields the protein CARQDPGQSSTDTQYF.

The V call is TRBV10-3, the J call TRBJ1-1; D uncertain. Germline values: CDR1 ENHRY, CDR2 SYGVKD. The CDR3 has 13 amino acids. V was pared by 3 bases and J by 2 bases, with 7 bases between. The DNA of the CDR3 is TGTGCCATCAGTGAAGCCGATAACACTGAAGCTTTCTTT. This gives the protein CAISEADNTEAFF.

Note on this clone: The junction departs from germline at one end; a sequencing error may be responsible. This rearrangement joins TRBV5-1 to TRBJ2-7, with D perhaps matching TRBD1 (5 bases). This CDR3 is built from 12 residues. Germline CDR1 is SGHRS and CDR2 is YFSETQ. CDR3 in amino acids: CASSLADSPVVF. The CDR3 DNA sequence: TGCGCCAGCAGCTTGGCAGACAGTCCCGTAGTCTTC.

The chain employs TRBV3-1 (or the pseudogene TRBV3-2) and TRBJ2-5, with a tentative D call TRBD2 (7 bases). Deletions cut 0 bases from V and 4 bases from J, with 21 bases between. The germline V gene has CDR1 LGHDT and CDR2 YNNKEL (reference sequence). This CDR3 has 18 amino acids. The CDR3 is CASSQEGGGGIVAETQYF. The CDR3 nucleotides read TGTGCCAGCAGCCAAGAAGGAGGGGGAGGGATTGTCGCAGAGACCCAGTACTTC.

V and J are TRBV19 and TRBJ1-3; tentative D call: TRBD1 (5 bases). Per germline, CDR1 LNHDA and CDR2 SQIVND (reference sequence). V gave up 2 bases and J gave up 4 bases, with 12 bases separating them. This CDR3 has 15 amino acids. The CDR3 loop reads CASSIQAGPGNTIYF. Here the CDR3 DNA reads TGTGCCAGTAGTATACAGGCAGGGCCCGGAAACACCATATATTTT.

The chain employs TRBV27 and TRBJ2-2, with 13 bases matching TRBD2. J lost 3 bases, V lost 4 bases, and 2 bases had no gene match. CDR3 size: 16 residues. CDR1 and CDR2 (germline): MNHEY, SMNVEV (reference sequence). The CDR3 nucleotides are TGTGCCAGCAGTTGGGGACTAGCGGGATACACCGGGGAGCTGTTTTTT. It encodes CASSWGLAGYTGELFF.

The chain uses TRBV6-5 and TRBJ1-3; D unresolved. Germline V lookup: CDR1 MNHEY, CDR2 SVGAGI. The CDR3 has 14 residues. The V and J ends lost 8 bases and 0 bases respectively, with 11 bases between them. CDR3 sequence: CASSADYSGNTIYF. CDR3 DNA sequence: TGTGCCAGCTCGGCAGACTACTCTGGAAACACCATATATTTT.

The rearrangement uses TRBV5-4 and TRBJ1-1, with 7 bases aligning to TRBD1. The CDR3 extends over 16 amino acids. CDR1 is SGHNT and CDR2 is YYREEE in the germline V gene (reference sequence). Losses at the gene ends were 3 bases for V and 3 bases for J; bases not matched to a gene: 11. The CDR3 coding sequence is TGTGCCAGCAGCTATTTTGCGAGGGACAGTTACACTGAAGCTTTCTTT. Encoded protein: CASSYFARDSYTEAFF.

The chain links TRBV4-1 to TRBJ2-6; 7 nucleotides align to TRBD1. The CDR3 spans 19 residues. V shed 1 base, J shed 0 bases, and the junction held 9 bases outside the gene matches. Looked up from germline, CDR1 is MGHRA and CDR2 is YSYEKL. CDR3 protein: CASSQGQGAVPSGANVLTF. In DNA form, the CDR3 reads TGCGCCAGCAGCCAAGGACAGGGAGCCGTCCCCTCTGGGGCCAACGTCCTGACTTTC.

The chain couples TRBV12-3 or TRBV12-4 to TRBJ1-2, with a possible D match to TRBD1 (6 bases). This CDR3 is 13 amino acids long. The V end was cut by 5 bases, the J end by 8 bases, with 15 bases between. DNA for the CDR3: TGTGCCAGCAGTGCAGGGGACGCCTGGGGCTACACCTTC. Translating it yields CASSAGDAWGYTF.

This chain uses TRBV3-1 (or the pseudogene TRBV3-2) with TRBJ2-4, with TRBD2 matching 8 bases. The CDR3 contains 21 residues. V lost 4 bases, J lost 3 bases, and 23 bases stayed unmatched. CDR1 and CDR2 from the germline V gene are LGHDT and YNNKEL (reference sequence). The CDR3 DNA reads as TGTGCCAGCAGCCCCGTATCGAAGGGAGCGGGAGTCGTTGGAGGCAAAAACATTCAGTACTTC. Translating gives CASSPVSKGAGVVGGKNIQYF.

The chain employs TRBV19 and TRBJ1-3, with D unclear. This CDR3 region has 17 residues. The germline V and J ends were trimmed by 7 bases and 2 bases, with 21 bases remaining between them. Germline V CDR1 and CDR2: LNHDA, SQIVND (reference sequence). The CDR3 DNA follows: TGTGCCAGTATGTACTGGACTTCTAAGCCGACTGGAAACACCATATATTTT. Its protein product is CASMYWTSKPTGNTIYF.

The chain recombines TRBV9 with TRBJ2-1, with 14 bases lining up with TRBD2. Per germline, CDR1 SGDLS and CDR2 YYNGEE. The trim removed 0 bases at V and 3 bases at J, leaving 5 bases unmatched. The CDR3 is made up of 18 amino acids. CDR3 sequence reads: CASSVGLAGGPGYNEQFF. CDR3 DNA sequence: TGTGCCAGCAGCGTAGGACTAGCGGGAGGGCCTGGCTACAATGAGCAGTTCTTC.

This chain joins TRBV10-1 and TRBJ2-5; unclear D gene. The V gene lost 2 bases and the J gene lost 5 bases, with 6 bases spanning the gap. From germline, CDR1 is WNHNN and CDR2 SYGVQD (reference sequence). The CDR3 extends over 12 amino acids. DNA of the CDR3: TGCGCCAGCAGTGAGACCAGGGAGACCCAGTACTTC. This gives the protein CASSETRETQYF.

This clone was detected once. The V gene is TRBV28, the J gene TRBJ2-7; 7 positions match TRBD1. Germline V gives CDR1 MDHEN, CDR2 SYDVKM. The CDR3 sequence is 15 residues long. The V and J ends lost 6 bases and 2 bases, in that order; junction bases with no gene match: 10. DNA of the CDR3: TGTGCCAGCAGCAGCATACAGGGGCTCACCTACGAGCAGTACTTC. As protein: CASSSIQGLTYEQYF.

Only one count was recorded for this clone. V is TRBV5-1 and J is TRBJ1-2; D might be TRBD1 (5 bases). Trimming left V 0 bases short and J 4 bases short, with 10 bases between. Per the germline V gene, CDR1 is SGHRS and CDR2 is YFSETQ. This CDR3 has 14 amino acids. CDR3 region: CASSLGQRGYGYTF. The CDR3 bases are TGCGCCAGCAGCTTGGGACAAAGGGGCTATGGCTACACCTTC.

The CDR3 loop reads CASSIGAYSNQPQHF. In DNA form, the CDR3 reads TGTGCCAGTAGTATAGGGGCTTATAGCAATCAGCCCCAGCATTTT. The V and J genes are TRBV19 and TRBJ1-5, with no clear D. V was shortened by 1 base and J by 0 bases, with 7 bases between the two germline ends. The CDR3 spans 15 residues. CDR1 is LNHDA and CDR2 is SQIVND in the germline V gene (reference sequence).

The chain links TRBV28 to TRBJ1-1, with D possibly matching TRBD1 (5 bases). V lost 5 bases to trimming and J lost 1 base, with 11 bases between them. This CDR3 is built from 14 residues. The germline V gene encodes CDR1 MDHEN and CDR2 SYDVKM. The CDR3, as DNA: TGTGCCAGCAGTAGAACAACAGGGAACACTGAAGCTTTCTTT. It codes for CASSRTTGNTEAFF. The whole variable domain, filled in from reference TRBV28 and TRBJ1-1, reads DVKVTQSSRYLVKRTGEKVFLECVQDMDHENMFWYRQDPGLGLRLIYFSYDVKMKEKGDIPEGYSVSREKKERFSLILESASTNQTSMYLCASSRTTGNTEAFFGQGTRLTVV.

The genes are TRBV5-1 and TRBJ1-5; D is unresolved. V was shortened by 2 bases and J by 2 bases, with 11 bases between the two germline ends. In germline, CDR1 is SGHRS, CDR2 YFSETQ. The CDR3 totals 15 residues. The CDR3, as DNA: TGCGCCAGCAGCTTAGGAGGTAATGGCAATCAGCCCCAGCATTTT. Translation: CASSLGGNGNQPQHF.